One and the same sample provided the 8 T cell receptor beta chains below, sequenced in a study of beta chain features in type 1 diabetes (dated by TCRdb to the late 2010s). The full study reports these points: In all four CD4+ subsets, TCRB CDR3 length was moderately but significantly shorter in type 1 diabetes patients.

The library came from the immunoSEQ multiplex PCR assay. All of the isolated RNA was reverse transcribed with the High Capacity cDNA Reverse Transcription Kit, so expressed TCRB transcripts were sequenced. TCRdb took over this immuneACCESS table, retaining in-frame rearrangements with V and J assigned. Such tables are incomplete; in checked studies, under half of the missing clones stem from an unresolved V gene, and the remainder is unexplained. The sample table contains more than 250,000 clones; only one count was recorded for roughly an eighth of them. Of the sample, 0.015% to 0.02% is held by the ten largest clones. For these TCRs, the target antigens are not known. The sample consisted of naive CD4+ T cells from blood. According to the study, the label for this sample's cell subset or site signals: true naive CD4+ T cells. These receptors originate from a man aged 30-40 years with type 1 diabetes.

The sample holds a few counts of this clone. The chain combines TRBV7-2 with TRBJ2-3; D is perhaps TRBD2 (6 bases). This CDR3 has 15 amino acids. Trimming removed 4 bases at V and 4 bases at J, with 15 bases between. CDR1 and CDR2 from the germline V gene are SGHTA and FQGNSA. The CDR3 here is CASSYRTTGADTQYF. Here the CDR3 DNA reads TGTGCCAGCAGCTACCGGACCACGGGAGCAGATACGCAGTATTTT.

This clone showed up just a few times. The CDR3 DNA reads as TGTGCCAGCAGCCGCCAACATTACAATGAGCAGTTCTTC. Translated: CASSRQHYNEQFF. V and J are TRBV21-1 and TRBJ2-1; the table's D gene call, TRBD1, was not cross checked with the DNA. TRBV21-1 is assigned pseudogene status. The CDR3 length is 13 residues.

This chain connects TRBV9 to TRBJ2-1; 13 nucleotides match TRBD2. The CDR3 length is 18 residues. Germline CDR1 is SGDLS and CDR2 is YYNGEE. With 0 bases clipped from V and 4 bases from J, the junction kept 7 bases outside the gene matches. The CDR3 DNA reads TGTGCCAGCAGCGTAGCATTAAGGACTAGCGGGAGTTACAATGAGCAGTTCTTC. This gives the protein CASSVALRTSGSYNEQFF.

CDR3 sequence: CASSLVSLGGAYEQYF. The CDR3 DNA follows: TGTGCCAGCAGCTTAGTGTCCTTAGGCGGGGCCTACGAGCAGTACTTC. V gene TRBV7-2 combines with J gene TRBJ2-7, with D possibly TRBD2 on 6 matching bases. The germline CDR1 and CDR2 sequences are SGHTA and FQGNSA. Trimming removed 1 base at V and 2 bases at J, with 15 bases between. This CDR3 is 16 amino acids long.

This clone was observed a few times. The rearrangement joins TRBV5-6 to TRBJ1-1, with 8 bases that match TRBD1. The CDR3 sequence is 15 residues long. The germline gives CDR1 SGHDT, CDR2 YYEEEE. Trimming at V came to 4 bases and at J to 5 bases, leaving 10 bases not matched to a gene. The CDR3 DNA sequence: TGTGCCAGCAGCGGCTTACAGGGGGTGCTAACTGAAGCTTTCTTT. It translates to CASSGLQGVLTEAFF.

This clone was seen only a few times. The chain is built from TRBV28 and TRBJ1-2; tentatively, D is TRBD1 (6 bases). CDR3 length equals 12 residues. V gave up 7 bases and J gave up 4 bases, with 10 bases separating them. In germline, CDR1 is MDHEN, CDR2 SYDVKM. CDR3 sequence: CASTSTGYGYTF. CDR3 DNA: TGTGCCAGCACCTCGACAGGCTATGGCTACACCTTC.

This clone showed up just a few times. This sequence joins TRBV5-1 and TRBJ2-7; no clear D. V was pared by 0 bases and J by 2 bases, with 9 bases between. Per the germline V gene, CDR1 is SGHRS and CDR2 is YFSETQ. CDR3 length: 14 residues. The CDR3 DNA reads TGCGCCAGCAGCTTGGCTACCCTCGCCTACGAGCAGTACTTC. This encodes CASSLATLAYEQYF.

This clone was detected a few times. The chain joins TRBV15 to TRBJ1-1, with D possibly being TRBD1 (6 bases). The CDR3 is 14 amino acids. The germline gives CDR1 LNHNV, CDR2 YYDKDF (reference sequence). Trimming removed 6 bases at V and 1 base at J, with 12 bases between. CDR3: CATRAGQRNTEAFF. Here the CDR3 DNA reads TGTGCCACCAGAGCCGGACAGAGGAACACTGAAGCTTTCTTT.